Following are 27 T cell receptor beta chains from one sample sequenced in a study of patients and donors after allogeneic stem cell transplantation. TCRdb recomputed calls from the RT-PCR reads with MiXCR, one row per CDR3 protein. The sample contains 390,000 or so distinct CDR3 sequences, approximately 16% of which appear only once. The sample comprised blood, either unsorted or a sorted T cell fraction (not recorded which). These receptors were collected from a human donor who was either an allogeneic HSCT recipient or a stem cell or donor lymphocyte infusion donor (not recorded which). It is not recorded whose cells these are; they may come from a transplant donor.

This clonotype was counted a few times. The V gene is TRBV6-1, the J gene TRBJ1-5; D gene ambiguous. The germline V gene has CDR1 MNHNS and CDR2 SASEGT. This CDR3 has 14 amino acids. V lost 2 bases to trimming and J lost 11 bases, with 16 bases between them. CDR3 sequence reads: CASSERAPPKAQHF. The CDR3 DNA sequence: TGTGCCAGCAGTGAAAGGGCACCTCCCAAGGCCCAGCATTTT.

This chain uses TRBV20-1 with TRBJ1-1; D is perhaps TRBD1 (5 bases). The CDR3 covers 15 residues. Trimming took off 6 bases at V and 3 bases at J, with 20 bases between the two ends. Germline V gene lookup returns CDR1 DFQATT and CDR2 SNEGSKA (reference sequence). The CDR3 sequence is CSASPVEGRDTEAFF. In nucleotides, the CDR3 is TGCAGTGCGTCCCCCGTTGAGGGGCGAGACACTGAAGCTTTCTTT.

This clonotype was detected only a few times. In DNA form, the CDR3 reads TGTGCCAGTAAAAGTGGAGGGTTGAGTTCACCCCTCCACTTT. Its protein is CASKSGGLSSPLHF. This sequence joins TRBV19 and TRBJ1-6; D is ambiguous. This CDR3 spans 14 amino acids. The germline V and J ends were trimmed by 7 bases and 9 bases, with 16 bases remaining between them. Germline V lookup: CDR1 LNHDA, CDR2 SQIVND (reference sequence). Filled out from reference TRBV19 and TRBJ1-6, the complete variable domain reads DGGITQSPKYLFRKEGQNVTLSCEQNLNHDAMYWYRQDPGQGLRLIYYSQIVNDFQKGDIAEGYSVSREKKESFPLTVTSAQKNPTAFYLCASKSGGLSSPLHFGNGTRLTVT.

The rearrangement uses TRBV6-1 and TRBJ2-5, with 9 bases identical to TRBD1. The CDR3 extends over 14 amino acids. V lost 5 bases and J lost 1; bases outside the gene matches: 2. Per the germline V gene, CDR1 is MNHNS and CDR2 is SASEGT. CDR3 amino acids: CASSKGQGQETQYF. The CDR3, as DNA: TGTGCCAGCAGTAAGGGACAGGGCCAAGAGACCCAGTACTTC.

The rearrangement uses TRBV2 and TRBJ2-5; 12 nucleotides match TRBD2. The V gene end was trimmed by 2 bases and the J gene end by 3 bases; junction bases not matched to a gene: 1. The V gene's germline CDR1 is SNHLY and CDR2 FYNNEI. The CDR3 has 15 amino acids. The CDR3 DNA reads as TGTGCCAGCAGTGAACTAGCGGGGGGGAAAGAGACCCAGTACTTC. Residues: CASSELAGGKETQYF.

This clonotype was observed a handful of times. CDR3 bases: TGTGCCAGCAGCCAAGGCACTCTCTCTGAAGCTTTCTTT. Translated, it gives CASSQGTLSEAFF. The genes are TRBV4-2 and TRBJ1-1; D is ambiguous. The CDR3 has 13 amino acids. The germline V gene encodes CDR1 LGHNA and CDR2 YNFKEQ. V was shortened by 1 base and J by 6 bases, with 9 bases between the two germline ends.

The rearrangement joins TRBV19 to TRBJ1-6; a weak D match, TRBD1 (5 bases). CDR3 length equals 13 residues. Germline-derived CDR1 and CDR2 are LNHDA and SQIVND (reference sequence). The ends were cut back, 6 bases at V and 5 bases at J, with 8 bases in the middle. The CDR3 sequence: CASRDSHNSPLHF. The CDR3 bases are TGTGCCAGTAGAGACAGTCATAATTCACCCCTCCACTTT.

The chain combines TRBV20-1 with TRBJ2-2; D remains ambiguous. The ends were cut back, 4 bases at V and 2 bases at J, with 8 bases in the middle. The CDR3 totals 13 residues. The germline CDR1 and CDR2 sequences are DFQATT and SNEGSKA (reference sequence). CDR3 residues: CSAMDANTGELFF. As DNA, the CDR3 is TGCAGTGCTATGGACGCCAACACCGGGGAGCTGTTTTTT.

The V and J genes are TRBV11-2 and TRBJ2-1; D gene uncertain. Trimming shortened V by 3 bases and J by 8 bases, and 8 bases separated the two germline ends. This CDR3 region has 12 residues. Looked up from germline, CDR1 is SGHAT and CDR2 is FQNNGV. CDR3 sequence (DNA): TGTGCCAGCAGCTTCTTCCTCGATGAGCAGTTCTTC. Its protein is CASSFFLDEQFF.

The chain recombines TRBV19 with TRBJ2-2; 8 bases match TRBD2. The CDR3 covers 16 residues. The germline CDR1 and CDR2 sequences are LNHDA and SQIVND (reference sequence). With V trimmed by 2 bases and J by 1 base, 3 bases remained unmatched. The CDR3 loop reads CASSIPGGENTGELFF. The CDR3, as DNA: TGTGCCAGTAGTATACCGGGGGGGGAGAACACCGGGGAGCTGTTTTTT.

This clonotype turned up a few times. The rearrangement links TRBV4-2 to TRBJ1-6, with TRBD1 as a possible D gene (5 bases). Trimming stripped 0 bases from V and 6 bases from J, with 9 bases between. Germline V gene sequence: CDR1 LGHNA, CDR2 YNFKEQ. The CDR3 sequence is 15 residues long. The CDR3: CASSQEAGSNSPLHF. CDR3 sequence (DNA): TGTGCCAGCAGCCAAGAAGCAGGGAGTAATTCACCCCTCCACTTT.

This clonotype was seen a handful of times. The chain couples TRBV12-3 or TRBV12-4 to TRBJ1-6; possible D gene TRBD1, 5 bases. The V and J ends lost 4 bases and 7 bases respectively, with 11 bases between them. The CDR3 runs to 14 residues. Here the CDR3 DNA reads TGTGCCAGCAGTTGGGGGGGATGGAATTCACCCCTCCACTTT. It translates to CASSWGGWNSPLHF.

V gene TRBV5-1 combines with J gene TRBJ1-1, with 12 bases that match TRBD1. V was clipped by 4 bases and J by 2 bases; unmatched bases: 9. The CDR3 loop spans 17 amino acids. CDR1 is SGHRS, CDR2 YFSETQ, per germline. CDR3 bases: TGCGCCAGCAGCCCGGGACAGGGGGCCGGTGTAAACACTGAAGCTTTCTTT. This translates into CASSPGQGAGVNTEAFF.

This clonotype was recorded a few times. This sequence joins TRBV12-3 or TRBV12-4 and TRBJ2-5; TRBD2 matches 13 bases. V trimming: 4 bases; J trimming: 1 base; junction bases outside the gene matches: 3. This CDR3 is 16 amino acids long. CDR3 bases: TGTGCCAGCAGTTCGACTAGCGGGGGGCCCCAAGAGACCCAGTACTTC. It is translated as CASSSTSGGPQETQYF.

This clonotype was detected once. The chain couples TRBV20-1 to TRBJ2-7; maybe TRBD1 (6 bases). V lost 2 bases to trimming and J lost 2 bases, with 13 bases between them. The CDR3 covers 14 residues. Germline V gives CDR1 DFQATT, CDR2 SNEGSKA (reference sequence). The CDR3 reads CSARPPGVAYEQYF. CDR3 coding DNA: TGCAGTGCTAGACCCCCAGGGGTTGCCTACGAGCAGTACTTC.

The CDR3 sequence: CASSRNGGGEQYF. Written as DNA, the CDR3 is TGTGCCAGCAGCCGCAATGGGGGCGGCGAGCAGTACTTC. The V gene is TRBV3-1, the J gene TRBJ2-7, with D perhaps matching TRBD1 (6 bases). Per germline, CDR1 LGHDT and CDR2 YNNKEL (reference sequence). The CDR3 totals 13 residues. V lost 4 bases to trimming and J lost 6 bases, with 13 bases between them.

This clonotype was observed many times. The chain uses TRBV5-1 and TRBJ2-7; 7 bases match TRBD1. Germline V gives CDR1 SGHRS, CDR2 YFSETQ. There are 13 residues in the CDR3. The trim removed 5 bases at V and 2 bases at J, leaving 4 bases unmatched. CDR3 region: CASSGQGAYEQYF. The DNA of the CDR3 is TGCGCCAGCAGTGGGCAGGGGGCCTACGAGCAGTACTTC.

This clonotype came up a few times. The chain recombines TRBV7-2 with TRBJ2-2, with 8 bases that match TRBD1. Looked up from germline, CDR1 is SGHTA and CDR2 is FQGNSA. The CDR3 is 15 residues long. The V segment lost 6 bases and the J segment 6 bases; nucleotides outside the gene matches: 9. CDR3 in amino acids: CASRRQGRASGELFF. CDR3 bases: TGTGCCAGCAGGAGACAGGGGCGGGCGTCCGGGGAGCTGTTTTTT.

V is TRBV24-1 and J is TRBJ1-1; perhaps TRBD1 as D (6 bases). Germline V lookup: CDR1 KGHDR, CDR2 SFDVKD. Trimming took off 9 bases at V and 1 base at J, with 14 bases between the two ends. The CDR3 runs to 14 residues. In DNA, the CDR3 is TGTGCCACCCGCCCGGGGACAAGGAACACTGAAGCTTTCTTT. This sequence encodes CATRPGTRNTEAFF.

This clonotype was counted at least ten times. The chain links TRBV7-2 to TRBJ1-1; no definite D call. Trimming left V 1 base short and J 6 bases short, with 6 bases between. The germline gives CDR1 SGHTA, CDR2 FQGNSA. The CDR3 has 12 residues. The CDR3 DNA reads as TGTGCCAGCAGCTTAGGGGAGGCTGAAGCTTTCTTT. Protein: CASSLGEAEAFF.

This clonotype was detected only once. The CDR3: CASSRRTGGNEQFF. The CDR3 region has the DNA TGTGCCAGCAGCCGCCGGACAGGGGGCAATGAGCAGTTCTTC. The gene calls are TRBV6-2 or TRBV6-3 and TRBJ2-1; the match to TRBD1 covers 10 bases. The V and J ends lost 6 bases and 6 bases, in that order; junction bases with no gene match: 5. The CDR3 covers 14 residues. The germline CDR1 and CDR2 sequences are MNHEY and SVGEGT.

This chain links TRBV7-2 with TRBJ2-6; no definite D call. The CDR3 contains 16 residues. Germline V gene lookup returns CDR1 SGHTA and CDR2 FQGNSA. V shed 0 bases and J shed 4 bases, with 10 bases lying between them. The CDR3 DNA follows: TGTGCCAGCAGCTTAGCTAGGCAGACGGGGGCCAACGTCCTGACTTTC. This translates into CASSLARQTGANVLTF.

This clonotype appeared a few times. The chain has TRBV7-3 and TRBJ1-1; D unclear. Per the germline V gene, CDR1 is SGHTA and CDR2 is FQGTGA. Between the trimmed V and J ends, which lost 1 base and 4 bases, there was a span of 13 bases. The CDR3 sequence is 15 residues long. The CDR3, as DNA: TGTGCCAGCAGCTTAATCGCAGGATGGAGCACTGAAGCTTTCTTT. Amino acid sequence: CASSLIAGWSTEAFF.

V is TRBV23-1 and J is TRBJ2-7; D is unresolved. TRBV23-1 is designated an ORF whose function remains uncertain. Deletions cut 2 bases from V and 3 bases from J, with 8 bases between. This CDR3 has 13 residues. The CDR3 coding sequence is TGCGCCAGCAGTCAACCAGGACGCTACGAGCAGTACTTC. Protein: CASSQPGRYEQYF.

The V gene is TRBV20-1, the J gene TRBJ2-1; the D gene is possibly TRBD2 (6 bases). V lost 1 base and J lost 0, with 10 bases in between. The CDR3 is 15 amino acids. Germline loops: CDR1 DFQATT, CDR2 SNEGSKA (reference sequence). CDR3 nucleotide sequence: TGCAGTGCTAGAGGGTGGCGGGGCTCCTACAATGAGCAGTTCTTC. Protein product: CSARGWRGSYNEQFF.

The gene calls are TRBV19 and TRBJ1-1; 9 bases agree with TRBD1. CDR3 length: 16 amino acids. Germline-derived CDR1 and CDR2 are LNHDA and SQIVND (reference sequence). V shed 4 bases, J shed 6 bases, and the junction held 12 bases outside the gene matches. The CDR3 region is CASSTLQGARSAEAFF. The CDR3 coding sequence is TGTGCCAGTAGTACGCTACAGGGGGCGCGTTCGGCTGAAGCTTTCTTT.

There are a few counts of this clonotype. The CDR3 loop is CASSYEVNYGYTF. CDR3 nucleotides: TGTGCCAGCAGTTACGAGGTTAACTATGGCTACACCTTC. The rearrangement joins TRBV6-6 to TRBJ1-2; D not resolved. Germline assignment: CDR1 MNHNY and CDR2 SVGAGI (reference sequence). The ends were cut back, 2 bases at V and 1 base at J, with 5 bases in the middle. The CDR3 consists of 13 residues.